Shown below are 3 T cell receptor beta chains from a single sample sequenced in a study of shared clonotypes between healthy human individuals. Libraries were prepared by immunoSEQ multiplex PCR; TCRdb keeps only in-frame clonotypes and omits some of them. Among approximately 2,000,000 clones, about nine tenths were seen once, and the ten largest hold around 0.38%. Sequencing input: naive CD4+ T cells from PBMCs. As to subset: CD45RA+ positively selected. These receptors all come from a man between 18 and 35 years old in good health. Some clones in this sample may be carry-over from other donors' samples.

This sequence joins TRBV5-1 and TRBJ1-2; 7 nucleotides line up with TRBD1. Per the germline V gene, CDR1 is SGHRS and CDR2 is YFSETQ. Trimming cost V 2 bases and J 3 bases; bases outside gene matches: 7. The CDR3 runs 15 residues. The CDR3 DNA follows: TGCGCCAGCAGCTTTGTGACAGGGACCGACTATGGCTACACCTTC. It is translated as CASSFVTGTDYGYTF.

This clone was seen once. The chain combines TRBV14 with TRBJ2-5; D call uncertain. V was pared by 1 base and J by 4 bases, with 16 bases between. The length of the CDR3 is 16 residues. Germline values: CDR1 SGHDN, CDR2 FVKESK. Here the CDR3 reads CASSQVNFWRVETQYF. The CDR3, as DNA: TGTGCCAGCAGCCAAGTGAATTTCTGGAGAGTAGAGACCCAGTACTTC.

This rearrangement joins TRBV5-1 to TRBJ1-2; D is ambiguous. The CDR3 spans 15 residues. Germline values: CDR1 SGHRS, CDR2 YFSETQ. The germline V and J ends were trimmed by 0 bases and 4 bases, with 13 bases remaining between them. CDR3 DNA: TGCGCCAGCAGCTTGGCCGTGACACGATCCTATGGCTACACCTTC. This encodes CASSLAVTRSYGYTF.